The 10 T cell receptor beta chains reported below all come from one sample, sequenced in a study of blood T cells in healthy people across ages. Primed by a sample-barcoded 5' primer and a J-beta primer mix, a second PCR proceeded for 7 to 11 cycles. TCRdb fed the 5' RACE reads into MiXCR, producing one record per CDR3 protein. The table records 780,000 or so distinct CDR3 sequences, approximately 53% of them present only once. The sequencing input was blood. These TCRs come from a man in his forties in good health.

Worth noting for this clonotype: Sequence at one end of the junction differs from germline and may be a read error. CDR3 amino acids: CASSWTSGGETQNF. CDR3 DNA: TGCGCCAGCAGCTGGACTAGCGGGGGAGAGACCCAGAACTTC. The V gene is TRBV4-1, the J gene TRBJ2-5; 13 nucleotides line up with TRBD2. CDR1 MGHRA and CDR2 YSYEKL come from the germline V gene. This CDR3 is built from 14 residues.

The chain employs TRBV14 and TRBJ2-1; 9 positions agree with TRBD2. Per the germline V gene, CDR1 is SGHDN and CDR2 is FVKESK. This CDR3 spans 17 amino acids. Germline trimming cut 1 base from V and 9 bases from J; bases unmatched to any gene: 13. The CDR3 DNA reads TGTGCCAGCAGCCAAGCAGGGTTAGCGGGGGTGTTAAGTGAGCAGTTCTTC. Translated, it gives CASSQAGLAGVLSEQFF.

This clonotype appeared once. The CDR3: CSVLPVSRNNEQFF. The DNA of the CDR3 is TGCAGCGTTCTCCCGGTCTCCCGGAACAATGAGCAGTTCTTC. V usage is TRBV29-1 and J usage is TRBJ2-1; D unresolved. Germline loops: CDR1 SQVTM, CDR2 ANQGSEA. The CDR3 spans 14 residues. Trimming left V 5 bases short and J 5 bases short, with 16 bases between.

V is TRBV7-8 and J is TRBJ2-5, with a weak D call TRBD1 (5 bases). Germline V gene sequence: CDR1 SGHVS, CDR2 FQNEAQ. The CDR3 spans 15 residues. V was cut by 7 bases and J by 1 base, with 16 bases left in between. The CDR3 is CASTSPRRVQETQYF. The CDR3 nucleotides are TGTGCCAGCACCTCCCCACGCAGGGTCCAAGAGACCCAGTACTTC.

This chain links TRBV7-9 with TRBJ1-2; TRBD1 might be the D (5 bases). V was shortened by 5 bases and J by 8 bases, with 15 bases between the two germline ends. The CDR3 totals 13 residues. From germline, CDR1 is SEHNR and CDR2 FQNEAQ (reference sequence). In DNA form, the CDR3 reads TGTGCCAGCAGCCACCCTCGGGGGGAAGGCTACACCTTC. This translates into CASSHPRGEGYTF.

The chain uses TRBV7-3 and TRBJ2-3, with D perhaps TRBD2 (5 bases). Germline CDR1 reads SGHTA; CDR2 reads FQGTGA. The CDR3 sequence is 15 residues long. Trimming shortened V by 4 bases and J by 2 bases, and 13 bases separated the two germline ends. CDR3 in DNA: TGTGCCAGCAGCTCGCCAACTAGGGACACAGATACGCAGTATTTT. Its translation: CASSSPTRDTDTQYF.

This sequence joins TRBV4-3 and TRBJ2-1, with TRBD2 matching over 10 bases. Trimming cost V 1 base and J 10 bases; bases outside gene matches: 7. The germline gives CDR1 LGHNA, CDR2 YSLEER. This CDR3 spans 15 amino acids. CDR3 protein: CASSQGTSGYYEQFF. The CDR3 coding sequence is TGCGCCAGCAGCCAAGGGACTAGCGGTTACTACGAGCAGTTCTTC.

This clonotype has only a few counts. This rearrangement joins TRBV5-1 to TRBJ2-5; no firm D call. This CDR3 spans 14 amino acids. V was shortened by 0 bases and J by 2 bases, with 8 bases between the two germline ends. CDR1 and CDR2 (germline): SGHRS, YFSETQ. CDR3: CASSLGARQETQYF. CDR3 coding DNA: TGCGCCAGCAGCTTGGGGGCGAGACAAGAGACCCAGTACTTC.

This chain joins TRBV4-1 and TRBJ2-5; D gene unclear. The DNA end lines up better with TRBJ2-7; the J call may be wrong. The CDR3 is made up of 14 amino acids. Germline V gives CDR1 MGHRA, CDR2 YSYEKL. CDR3 protein: CASSQDLILYEQYF. The CDR3 DNA reads TGCGCCAGCAGCCAAGATCTTATCCTTTACGAGCAGTACTTC.

Concerning this clonotype itself: One junction end disagrees with the germline gene, perhaps due to a read error. The CDR3 DNA reads TGTGCCAGCAGCTTAATGCCCGGGAGTTACAATGGGCAGTTCTTC. Amino acids: CASSLMPGSYNGQFF. The gene calls are TRBV7-2 and TRBJ2-1; TRBD2 might be the D (6 bases). CDR3 length: 15 residues. Germline CDR1 reads SGHTA; CDR2 reads FQGNSA.